This T cell receptor (beta chain) was observed in a study of shared clonotypes between healthy human individuals (dated by TCRdb to 2020 to 2021). Concerning the study at large: The cohort comprised a couple of women and a few men aged 18 to 49 years. For each donor, three plates each were used for CD4 naive and CD4 memory, two plates were used for CD8 naive, and one plate was used for CD8 memory. To estimate repertoire size and how much clonotype sharing occurs between individuals, the study deeply sequenced the blood TCR repertoires of five healthy adults. To increase sequencing depth and limit assay-specific biases, TCR repertoire library preparation and sequencing were carried out by different laboratories using diverse techniques. Per donor, leukapheresis produced somewhere between about 0.94 and 10 billion PBMCs.

In regard to this clone: The antigen it binds to is not known. Base qualities are missing; no much larger clone stands one base away.

Using the deep immunoSEQ assay, TCR CDR3 regions were amplified from genomic DNA by multiplex PCR. For each cell subset, the extracted genomic DNA was distributed evenly across all wells of several immunoSEQ 96-well plates, and each plate served as one replicate. For sorted subsets, approximately 210 ng of genomic DNA, equivalent to 30,000 or so T cell genomes, went into each replicate PCR. Purified libraries were quantified with a Qubit 3.0 fluorometer, sized on a Bioanalyzer 2100, and re-quantified with the KAPA Library Quantification kit. A separate single-read 150-cycle Illumina NextSeq 550 flow cell was used to sequence each immunoSEQ 96-well plate. The published analysis was carried out like this. Because only junctional sequences without quality scores were contained in the immunoSEQ output, filtering matching that applied to full-length reads could not be performed. Sequences were annotated with PyIR, a Python wrapper for IgBLAST v1.9, and V/J genes and CDR3 were assigned using IMGT germline references. Any read was removed if the V/J assignment was weak (E-value above 1e-6), the CDR3 was missing, or the read contained stop codons, out-of-frame junctions, or ambiguous translated residues. A V3J clonotype was defined by an identical inferred V gene, J gene, and CDR3 amino acid sequence. Percentage overlap between repertoires was computed as shared unique clonotypes divided by the size of the smaller repertoire. Repertoire richness was assessed with RTK rarefaction, the Chao1 estimator, and Recon v2.1 estimates of unobserved clonotypes. Generation probabilities were computed with OLGA for all TCRbeta clonotypes obtained by the gDNA method from a handful of donors. TCRdb took this table from immuneACCESS and kept in-frame rearrangements with V and J called. Such tables lack part of the clones; where checked against another copy, unresolved V genes explain under half of the gap, and the rest is unexplained. V and J calls and clone size are as listed in that table; D and trimming were resolved from the DNA. The sample table holds about 2 million clones, of which about 95% were seen once. In total, the top ten clones hold 0.9% to 1.3% of the sample.

What the authors observed across the whole study: Pairwise subsampling indicated that sequencing depth was expected to affect the degree of clonotype sharing among donors. The small number of donors limited the genetic and exposure-history diversity represented. Only blood was sampled, and tissue TCR repertoires likely differ from those in blood. Higher generation probabilities were observed for clonotypes shared by all four sorted-subset donors than for non-shared clonotypes. Sharing across a few donors was observed for about 5% of naive CD4, 3.5% of naive CD8, 2% to 2.5% of memory CD4, and less than 0.45% of memory CD8 clonotypes. Incomplete sequencing was indicated by rarefaction of sorted-subset datasets, despite the large sequencing depth. Naive subsets generally had larger estimated clonotype richness than memory subsets did.

CD8 naive samples were CD45RO-negative cells positively selected for CCR7, giving a CD45RA+CCR7+ population that excluded TemRA cells. The donors were healthy, HIV-negative adults with no recently reported acute infections or vaccinations. Only Caucasian adults living in Nashville, Tennessee, USA were represented among the donors. After blood collection by leukapheresis, PBMCs were isolated using Ficoll-Histopaque density gradient centrifugation and then cryopreserved in the vapor phase of liquid nitrogen. Purity and quantity of every magnetically sorted T cell population were checked by analytical flow cytometry. From each sorted fraction, genomic DNA was isolated and quantified by UV absorbance on a Nanodrop 2000c. There are 15 amino acids in the CDR3, from cysteine to phenylalanine inclusive. Solely the CDR3 DNA is kept, with 45 bases framed from the first base. V trim: 3 bases; J trim: 3 bases; unmatched bases: 6. CDR1 and CDR2, per the germline V gene, are SGHVS and FNYEAQ.

This TCR was sampled from a man aged 18 to 29 in good health. Sequenced input: naive CD8+ T cells sorted from blood. Sample cell subset or site, as interpreted from the label and publication: CD45RA+CCR7+. The V gene is TRBV7-6 and the J gene is TRBJ2-7, with TRBD1 identical over 9 junction bases. The sequence in DNA is TGTGCCAGCAGCTTGACAGGGGGAGAGGGCTACGAGCAGTACTTC. This codes for CASSLTGGEGYEQYF.